These 24 T cell receptor beta chains share one sample of origin, sequenced in a study of CD8 T cells in Susac syndrome. The RNA, about 0.5 to 1 ug, was put through reverse transcription using random hexamers. One entry per CDR3 protein, called by TCRdb with MiXCR from the immunoSEQ multiplex PCR reads. The top ten hold roughly 0.17% of the sample, which has around 270,000 distinct CDR3 sequences, around nine tenths seen once. The specimen sequenced was CD8+ T cells from PBMCs. The source is a human donor with multiple sclerosis.

This chain connects TRBV12-3 or TRBV12-4 to TRBJ2-5; 10 bases map to TRBD1. Losses at the gene ends were 5 bases for V and 1 base for J; bases not matched to a gene: 7. The CDR3 is 16 residues long. DNA of the CDR3: TGTGCCAGCAGTCAGCGGACAGGGGGTCCCCAAGAGACCCAGTACTTC. Its translation: CASSQRTGGPQETQYF.

This sequence joins TRBV27 and TRBJ2-7; D remains unclear. Germline CDR1 MNHEY, CDR2 SMNVEV (reference sequence). V was trimmed by 4 bases and J by 4 bases, leaving 11 bases between them. This CDR3 region has 13 residues. The CDR3, as DNA: TGTGCCAGCAGTTATCAGGATGGGTACGAGCAGTACTTC. Protein sequence: CASSYQDGYEQYF.

This clonotype showed up just a few times. V is TRBV12-3 or TRBV12-4 and J is TRBJ2-3; no clear D. This CDR3 spans 13 amino acids. Trimming removed 3 bases from V and 1 base from J, with 5 bases in between. The chain's CDR3 is CASSLIGTDTQYF. In nucleotides, the CDR3 is TGTGCCAGCAGTTTGATTGGCACAGATACGCAGTATTTT.

CDR3 sequence: CASSPRPGEINSYEQYF. The CDR3 DNA is TGCGCCAGCAGTCCCAGACCAGGGGAGATTAACTCCTACGAGCAGTACTTC. The J gene is TRBJ2-7, the V gene TRBV5-1, with D maybe TRBD1 (6 bases). CDR3 size: 17 residues. CDR1 is SGHRS, CDR2 YFSETQ, per germline. Trimming pared 5 bases from V and 0 bases from J, leaving 21 bases between.

CDR3 loop: CASSLGLAGDRTGELFF. In nucleotides, the CDR3 is TGTGCCAGCAGCTTAGGGCTAGCGGGAGATCGCACCGGGGAGCTGTTTTTT. The V call is TRBV7-2, the J call TRBJ2-2; 10 positions match TRBD2. Trimming took 1 base from V and 4 from J; bases not matched to a gene: 6. The CDR3 extends over 17 amino acids. Germline CDR1 is SGHTA and CDR2 is FQGNSA.

The chain joins TRBV6-5 to TRBJ2-1, with no clear D. The CDR3 runs 13 residues. Germline assignment: CDR1 MNHEY and CDR2 SVGAGI. The V end lost 1 base, the J end lost 5 bases, and 6 bases lay between the germline ends. In DNA, the CDR3 is TGTGCCAGCAGTTACTTCCGTAACAATGAGCAGTTCTTC. It encodes CASSYFRNNEQFF.

V and J are TRBV7-2 and TRBJ2-3; D gene uncertain. The germline CDR1 and CDR2 sequences are SGHTA and FQGNSA. V was pared by 6 bases and J by 6 bases, with 13 bases between. CDR3 length: 13 residues. CDR3 bases: TGTGCCAGCAGACCTACCCAGTACGATACGCAGTATTTT. This encodes CASRPTQYDTQYF.

Turning to this clonotype: At one end, the junction sequence differs from germline, possibly due to a read error. V gene TRBV14 combines with J gene TRBJ1-1, with TRBD1 matching over 7 bases. The CDR3 contains 15 residues. Germline CDR1 and CDR2: SGHDN and FVKESK. CDR3 protein: CASSQVGAGGTEAFF. For the CDR3, the DNA is TGTGCCAGCAGCCAAGTCGGGGCAGGGGGGACTGAAGCCTTCTTT. Together with reference TRBV14 and TRBJ1-1, the CDR3 gives the full variable domain: EAGVTQFPSHSVIEKGQTVTLRCDPISGHDNLYWYRRVMGKEIKFLLHFVKESKQDESGMPNNRFLAERTGGTYSTLKVQPAELEDSGVYFCASSQVGAGGTEAFFGQGTRLTVV.

This clonotype was found once. The chain is built from TRBV19 and TRBJ2-7, with 8 positions matching TRBD2. CDR1 and CDR2 (germline): LNHDA, SQIVND (reference sequence). V lost 7 bases and J lost 2; bases outside the gene matches: 10. The CDR3 extends over 15 amino acids. The CDR3 DNA is TGTGCCAGTAATAATGTCGCGGGAGGTGCCTACGAGCAGTACTTC. Encoded protein: CASNNVAGGAYEQYF.

J is TRBJ2-7 and V is TRBV27; 9 bases fit TRBD2. Per germline, CDR1 MNHEY and CDR2 SMNVEV (reference sequence). The CDR3 is made up of 15 amino acids. The junction had 7 bases not matched to a gene; V was cut back by 3 bases and J by 4 bases. DNA for the CDR3: TGTGCCAGCAGTTTGACCTCTAGCGGGGCTTACGAGCAGTACTTC. This codes for CASSLTSSGAYEQYF.

The rearrangement joins TRBV24-1 to TRBJ2-1, with 11 bases that match TRBD2. The germline V gene encodes CDR1 KGHDR and CDR2 SFDVKD. This CDR3 is 17 amino acids long. Unmatched junction bases numbered 6, after V lost 4 bases and J lost 2 bases. The CDR3 is CATSDVGTSGTYNEQFF. The DNA of the CDR3 is TGTGCCACCAGTGACGTGGGGACTAGCGGTACCTACAATGAGCAGTTCTTC.

The V and J genes are TRBV7-9 and TRBJ2-1; the D is unclear. V was clipped by 4 bases and J by 15 bases, with 19 bases between them. The CDR3 consists of 13 residues. The V gene's germline CDR1 is SEHNR and CDR2 FQNEAQ (reference sequence). This CDR3 is CASSYIPTPDGFF. Written as DNA, the CDR3 is TGTGCCAGCAGCTATATCCCCACTCCAGACGGGTTCTTC. The full variable domain, with the rest looked up from reference TRBV7-9 and TRBJ2-1, is DTGVSQNPRHKITKRGQNVTFRCDPISEHNRLYWYRQTLGQGPEFLTYFQNEAQLEKSRLLSDRFSAERPKGSFSTLEIQRTEQGDSAMYLCASSYIPTPDGFFGPGTRLTVL.

This chain joins TRBV5-6 and TRBJ2-2, with 12 bases aligning to TRBD2. CDR3 size: 18 residues. Germline V gene lookup returns CDR1 SGHDT and CDR2 YYEEEE. The trim removed 4 bases at V and 4 bases at J, leaving 11 bases unmatched. The CDR3, as DNA: TGTGCCAGCAGCCATAGACTAGCGGGAGATCGTGGCACCGGGGAGCTGTTTTTT. This gives the protein CASSHRLAGDRGTGELFF.

The chain is built from TRBV19 and TRBJ1-1; D gene unclear. The V gene lost 3 bases and the J gene lost 1 base, with 6 bases spanning the gap. The V gene's germline CDR1 is LNHDA and CDR2 SQIVND (reference sequence). This CDR3 spans 13 amino acids. This CDR3 is CASSISTNTEAFF. In nucleotides, the CDR3 is TGTGCCAGTAGTATTTCCACGAACACTGAAGCTTTCTTT.

This chain connects TRBV7-6 to TRBJ2-2; unclear D gene. Trimming stripped 1 base from V and 1 base from J, with 7 bases between. The CDR3 has 15 residues. Germline V gene sequence: CDR1 SGHVS, CDR2 FNYEAQ. The CDR3 here is CASSLDPGNTGELFF. The DNA of the CDR3 is TGTGCCAGCAGCTTAGATCCAGGGAACACCGGGGAGCTGTTTTTT.

The DNA for the CDR3 is TGTGCCAGCAGTTCCCCTCCCCAGGGGGCGCCGATTAATGAAAAACTGTTTTTT. Protein product: CASSSPPQGAPINEKLFF. V gene TRBV12-3 or TRBV12-4 combines with J gene TRBJ1-4; 8 bases map to TRBD1. V was pared by 4 bases and J by 4 bases, with 14 bases of the junction left unmatched. There are 18 residues in the CDR3.

About this clonotype: At one of its ends the junction is not consistent with the germline gene, which may arise from a read error. The rearrangement uses TRBV29-1 and TRBJ2-1, with 10 positions matching TRBD1. Germline V gene sequence: CDR1 SQVTM, CDR2 ANQGSEA. There are 16 residues in the CDR3. The CDR3 DNA reads TGCAGCGTTGGAGGGACCCGGGACAGGGGTATATATGAGCAGATCTTC. Translated: CSVGGTRDRGIYEQIF.

The V call is TRBV24-1, the J call TRBJ2-3; possible D gene TRBD2, 6 bases. The length of the CDR3 is 14 residues. V gave up 4 bases and J gave up 4 bases, with 11 bases separating them. Germline V CDR1 and CDR2: KGHDR, SFDVKD. CDR3 DNA: TGTGCCACCAGTGACGTAACGGGGGCAGATACGCAGTATTTT. It translates to CATSDVTGADTQYF.

A single count supports this clonotype. In DNA, the CDR3 is TGTGCCAGCAGCTTTGGATACAATCAGCCCCAGCATTTT. Protein sequence: CASSFGYNQPQHF. The rearrangement uses TRBV7-8 and TRBJ1-5, with D unclear. Germline V lookup: CDR1 SGHVS, CDR2 FQNEAQ. The CDR3 has 13 residues. Trimming took 3 bases from V and 3 from J, leaving 6 bases between them.

As DNA, the CDR3 is TGTGCCAGCAGTTTACCCTCCCGGGACCGAAGCTATGGCTACACCTTC. This encodes CASSLPSRDRSYGYTF. J is TRBJ1-2 and V is TRBV12-3 or TRBV12-4; D is perhaps TRBD1 (5 bases). V shed 2 bases and J shed 4 bases, with 17 bases lying between them. The CDR3 is made up of 16 amino acids.

V usage is TRBV28 and J usage is TRBJ2-7; D is unclear. The CDR3 totals 11 residues. Germline V gives CDR1 MDHEN, CDR2 SYDVKM. V lost 6 bases and J 2 bases, leaving 5 bases between the germline ends. CDR3 in amino acids: CASSHTYEQYF. CDR3 bases: TGTGCCAGCAGCCATACCTACGAGCAGTACTTC.

Here the CDR3 DNA reads TGTGCCAGCAAGGGGACAGGGACTAAATCTAACTATGGCTACACCTTC. This translates into CASKGTGTKSNYGYTF. The rearrangement links TRBV6-6 to TRBJ1-2; 9 bases map to TRBD1. J lost 0 bases, V lost 7 bases, and 9 bases had no gene match. In germline, CDR1 is MNHNY, CDR2 SVGAGI (reference sequence). This CDR3 is 16 amino acids long.

The CDR3 spells CASSLGREYGYTF. Written as DNA, the CDR3 is TGCGCCAGCAGCTTGGGTCGAGAGTATGGCTACACCTTC. The J gene is TRBJ1-2, the V gene TRBV5-1; no firm D call. The germline gives CDR1 SGHRS, CDR2 YFSETQ. The germline V and J ends were trimmed by 0 bases and 5 bases, with 8 bases remaining between them. The CDR3 extends over 13 amino acids.

Comments on this clonotype: The junction shows a germline mismatch at one end, possibly a read error. V gene TRBV18 combines with J gene TRBJ2-1, with D tentatively TRBD1 (5 bases). The CDR3 loop spans 16 amino acids. The germline CDR1 and CDR2 sequences are KGHSH and LQKENI. CDR3 amino acids: CASSPPQGKGRNEQFF. CDR3 coding DNA: TGTGCCAGCTCCCCACCCCAGGGCAAGGGCCGTAATGAGCAGTTCTTC.